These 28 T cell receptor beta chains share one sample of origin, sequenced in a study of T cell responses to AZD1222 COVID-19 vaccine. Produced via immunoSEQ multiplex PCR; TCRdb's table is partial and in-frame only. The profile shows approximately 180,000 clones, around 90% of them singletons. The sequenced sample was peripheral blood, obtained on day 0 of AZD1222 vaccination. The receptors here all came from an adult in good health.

The CDR3, as DNA: TGTGCCAGCAGTTCCCCCCGGGATCCCCGGGGAGATACGCAGTATTTT. It translates to CASSSPRDPRGDTQYF. The V gene is TRBV28, the J gene TRBJ2-3, with D perhaps TRBD2 (5 bases). The germline V and J ends were trimmed by 4 bases and 5 bases, with 19 bases remaining between them. The CDR3 is 16 amino acids. Germline lookup yields CDR1 MDHEN and CDR2 SYDVKM.

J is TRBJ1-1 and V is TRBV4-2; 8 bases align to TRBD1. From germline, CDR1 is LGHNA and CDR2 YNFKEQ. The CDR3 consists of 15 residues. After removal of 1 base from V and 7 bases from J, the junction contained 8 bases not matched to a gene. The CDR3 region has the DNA TGTGCCAGCAGCCAAGTTACAGGGGGTAGCCTTGAAGCTTTCTTT. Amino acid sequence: CASSQVTGGSLEAFF.

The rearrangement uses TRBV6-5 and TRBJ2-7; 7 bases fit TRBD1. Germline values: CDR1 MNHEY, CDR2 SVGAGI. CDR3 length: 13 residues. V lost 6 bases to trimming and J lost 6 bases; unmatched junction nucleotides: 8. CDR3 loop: CASSVNRGAEQYF. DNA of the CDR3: TGTGCCAGCAGCGTAAACAGGGGTGCCGAGCAGTACTTC.

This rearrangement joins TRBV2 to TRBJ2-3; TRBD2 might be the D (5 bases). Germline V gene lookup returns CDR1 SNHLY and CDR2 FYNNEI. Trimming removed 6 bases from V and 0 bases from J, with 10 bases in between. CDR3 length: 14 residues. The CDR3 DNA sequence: TGTGCCAGCAGCCCCAGCGGTAGCACAGATACGCAGTATTTT. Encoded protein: CASSPSGSTDTQYF. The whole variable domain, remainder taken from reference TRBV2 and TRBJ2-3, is EPEVTQTPSHQVTQMGQEVILRCVPISNHLYFYWYRQILGQKVEFLVSFYNNEISEKSEIFDDQFSVERPDGSNFTLKIRSTKLEDSAMYFCASSPSGSTDTQYFGPGTRLTVL.

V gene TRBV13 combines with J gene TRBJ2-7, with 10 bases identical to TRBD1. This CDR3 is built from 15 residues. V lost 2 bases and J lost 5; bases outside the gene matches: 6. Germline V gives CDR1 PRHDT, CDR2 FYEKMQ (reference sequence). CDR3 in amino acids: CASSLLGTGANEQYF. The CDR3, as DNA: TGTGCCAGCAGCTTATTAGGGACAGGGGCAAACGAGCAGTACTTC.

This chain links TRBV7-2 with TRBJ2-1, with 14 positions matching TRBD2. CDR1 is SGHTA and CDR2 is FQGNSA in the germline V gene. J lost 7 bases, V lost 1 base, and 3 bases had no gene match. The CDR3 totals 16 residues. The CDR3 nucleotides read TGTGCCAGCAGCTTAGAGTGGACTAGCGGGAGGAATGAGCAGTTCTTC. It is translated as CASSLEWTSGRNEQFF.

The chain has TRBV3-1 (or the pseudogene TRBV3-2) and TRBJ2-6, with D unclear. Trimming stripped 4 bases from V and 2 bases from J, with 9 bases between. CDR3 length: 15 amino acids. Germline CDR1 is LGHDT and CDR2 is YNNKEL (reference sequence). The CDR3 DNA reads TGTGCCAGCAGCCGATCAGCCGCTGGGGCCAACGTCCTGACTTTC. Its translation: CASSRSAAGANVLTF.

CDR3 sequence: CASSYSGQETQYF. CDR3 DNA sequence: TGTGCCAGCAGCTATAGCGGACAAGAGACCCAGTACTTC. This chain uses TRBV5-5 with TRBJ2-5, with D perhaps matching TRBD2 (6 bases). The CDR3 length is 13 residues. Germline V gene lookup returns CDR1 SGHKS and CDR2 YYEKEE (reference sequence). V was trimmed by 3 bases and J by 2 bases, leaving 8 bases between them.

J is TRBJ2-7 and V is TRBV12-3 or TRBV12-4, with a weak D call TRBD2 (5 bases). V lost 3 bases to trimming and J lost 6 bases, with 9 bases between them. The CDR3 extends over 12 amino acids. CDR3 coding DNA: TGTGCCAGCAGTTTCCGGGGTGGCGAGCAGTACTTC. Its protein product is CASSFRGGEQYF.

CDR3 DNA sequence: TGTGCCAGTAGTGGGAGTCCGCCGGGTCTCTCCTACGAGCAGTACTTC. This translates into CASSGSPPGLSYEQYF. This sequence joins TRBV19 and TRBJ2-7; tentative D call: TRBD2 (5 bases). CDR3 length equals 16 residues. Germline V lookup: CDR1 LNHDA, CDR2 SQIVND (reference sequence). V gave up 5 bases and J gave up 0 bases, with 17 bases separating them.

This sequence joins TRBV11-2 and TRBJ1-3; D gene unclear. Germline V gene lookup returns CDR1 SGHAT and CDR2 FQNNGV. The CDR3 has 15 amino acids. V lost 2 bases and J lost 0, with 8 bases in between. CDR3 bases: TGTGCCAGCAGCTTACACAGAAGCTCTGGAAACACCATATATTTT. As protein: CASSLHRSSGNTIYF.

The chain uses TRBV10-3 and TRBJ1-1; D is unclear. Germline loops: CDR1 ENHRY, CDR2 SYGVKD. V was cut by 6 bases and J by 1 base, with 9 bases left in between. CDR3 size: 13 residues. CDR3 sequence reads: CAIRPGKNTEAFF. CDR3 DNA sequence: TGTGCCATCAGGCCCGGGAAGAACACTGAAGCTTTCTTT.

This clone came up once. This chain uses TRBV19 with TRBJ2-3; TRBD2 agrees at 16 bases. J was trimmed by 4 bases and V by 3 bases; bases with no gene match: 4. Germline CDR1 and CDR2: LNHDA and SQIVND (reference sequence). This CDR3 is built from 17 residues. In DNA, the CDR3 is TGTGCCAGTAGTATTCCGGGACTAGCGGGAGGGGCAGATACGCAGTATTTT. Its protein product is CASSIPGLAGGADTQYF.

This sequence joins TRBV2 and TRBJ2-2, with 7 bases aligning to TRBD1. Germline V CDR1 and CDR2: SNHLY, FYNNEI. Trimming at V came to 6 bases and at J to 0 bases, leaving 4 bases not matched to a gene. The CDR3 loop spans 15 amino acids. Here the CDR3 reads CASRRTGANTGELFF. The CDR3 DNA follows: TGTGCCAGCAGACGGACAGGCGCGAACACCGGGGAGCTGTTTTTT.

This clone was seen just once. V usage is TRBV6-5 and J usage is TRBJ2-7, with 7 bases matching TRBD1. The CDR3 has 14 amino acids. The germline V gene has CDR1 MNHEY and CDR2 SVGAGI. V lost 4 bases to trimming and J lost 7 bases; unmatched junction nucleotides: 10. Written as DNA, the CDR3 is TGTGCCAGCAGTTTGCGGACAGGTTCGGGGGAGCAGTACTTC. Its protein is CASSLRTGSGEQYF.

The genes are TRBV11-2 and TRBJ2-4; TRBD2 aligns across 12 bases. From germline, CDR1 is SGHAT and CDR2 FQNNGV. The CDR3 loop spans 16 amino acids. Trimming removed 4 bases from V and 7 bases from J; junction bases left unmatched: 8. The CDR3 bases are TGTGCCAGCAGCTCTGCGTCCACTAGCGGGAGGAACATTCAGTACTTC. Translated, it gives CASSSASTSGRNIQYF.

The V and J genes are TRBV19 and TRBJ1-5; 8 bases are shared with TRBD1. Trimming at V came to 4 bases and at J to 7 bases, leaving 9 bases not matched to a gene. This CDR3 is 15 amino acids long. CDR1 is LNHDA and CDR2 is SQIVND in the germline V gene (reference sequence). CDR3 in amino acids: CASSRTGGTGQPQHF. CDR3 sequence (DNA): TGTGCCAGTAGTAGAACAGGGGGTACAGGACAGCCCCAGCATTTT.

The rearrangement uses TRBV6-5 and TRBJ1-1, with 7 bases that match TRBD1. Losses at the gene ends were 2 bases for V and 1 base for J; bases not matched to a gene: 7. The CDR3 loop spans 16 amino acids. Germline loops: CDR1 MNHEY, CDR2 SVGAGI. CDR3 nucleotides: TGTGCCAGCAGTTACACTTTTACAGGGGCGAACACTGAAGCTTTCTTT. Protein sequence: CASSYTFTGANTEAFF.

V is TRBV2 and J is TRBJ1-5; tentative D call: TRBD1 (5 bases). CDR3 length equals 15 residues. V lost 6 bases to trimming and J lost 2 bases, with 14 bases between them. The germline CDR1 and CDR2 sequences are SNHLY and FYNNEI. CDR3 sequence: CASSWGRAGNQPQHF. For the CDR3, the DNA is TGTGCCAGCAGCTGGGGCAGGGCGGGCAATCAGCCCCAGCATTTT.

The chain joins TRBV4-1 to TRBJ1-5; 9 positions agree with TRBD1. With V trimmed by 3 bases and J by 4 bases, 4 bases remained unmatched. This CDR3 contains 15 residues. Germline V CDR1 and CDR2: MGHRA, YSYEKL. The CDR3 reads CASSQWGQGNQPQHF. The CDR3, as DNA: TGCGCCAGCAGCCAGTGGGGACAGGGTAATCAGCCCCAGCATTTT.

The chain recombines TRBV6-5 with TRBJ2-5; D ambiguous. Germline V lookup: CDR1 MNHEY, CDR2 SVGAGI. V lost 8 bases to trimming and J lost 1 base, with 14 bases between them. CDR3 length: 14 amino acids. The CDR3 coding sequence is TGTGCCAGCCGAGGACGGATCGGCCAAGAGACCCAGTACTTC. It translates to CASRGRIGQETQYF.

In DNA, the CDR3 is TGTGCCAGTAGTATCCCTAGGACAGTTCGGAGGGGCTACACCTTC. The encoded protein is CASSIPRTVRRGYTF. The gene calls are TRBV19 and TRBJ1-2, with TRBD1 as a possible D gene (6 bases). The ends were cut back, 3 bases at V and 8 bases at J, with 19 bases in the middle. This CDR3 region has 15 residues. Germline assignment: CDR1 LNHDA and CDR2 SQIVND (reference sequence).

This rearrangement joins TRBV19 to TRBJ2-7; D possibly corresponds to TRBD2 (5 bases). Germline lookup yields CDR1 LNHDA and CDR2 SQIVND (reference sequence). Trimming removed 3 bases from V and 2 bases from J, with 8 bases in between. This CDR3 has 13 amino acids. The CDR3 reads CASSITGTYEQYF. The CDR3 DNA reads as TGTGCCAGTAGTATCACGGGGACCTACGAGCAGTACTTC.

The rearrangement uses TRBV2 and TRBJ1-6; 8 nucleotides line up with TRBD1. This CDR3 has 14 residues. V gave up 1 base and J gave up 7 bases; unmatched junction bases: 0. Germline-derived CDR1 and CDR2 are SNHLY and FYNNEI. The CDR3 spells CASSEGQGNSPLHF. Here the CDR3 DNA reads TGTGCCAGCAGTGAAGGACAGGGGAATTCACCCCTCCACTTT.

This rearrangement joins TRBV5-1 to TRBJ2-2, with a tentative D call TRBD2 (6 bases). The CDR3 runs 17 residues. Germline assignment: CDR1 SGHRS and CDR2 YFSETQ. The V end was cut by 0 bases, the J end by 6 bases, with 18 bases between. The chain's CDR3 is CASSLVAGIRGPGELFF. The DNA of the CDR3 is TGCGCCAGCAGCTTGGTGGCGGGGATACGGGGCCCCGGGGAGCTGTTTTTT.

CDR3 DNA: TGTGCCAGCAGCCTATATCGGGACAGACTGATTTCGAACACTGAAGCTTTCTTT. This encodes CASSLYRDRLISNTEAFF. The chain employs TRBV3-1 (or the pseudogene TRBV3-2) and TRBJ1-1; 7 bases are shared with TRBD1. With 4 bases clipped from V and 1 base from J, the junction kept 15 bases outside the gene matches. Germline loops: CDR1 LGHDT, CDR2 YNNKEL (reference sequence). The CDR3 has 18 residues.

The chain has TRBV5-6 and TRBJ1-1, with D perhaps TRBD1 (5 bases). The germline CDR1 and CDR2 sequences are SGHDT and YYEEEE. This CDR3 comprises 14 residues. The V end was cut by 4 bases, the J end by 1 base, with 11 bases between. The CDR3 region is CASSHGTGNTEAFF. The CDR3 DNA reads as TGTGCCAGCAGCCACGGGACGGGGAACACTGAAGCTTTCTTT. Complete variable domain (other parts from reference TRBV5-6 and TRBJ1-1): DAGVTQSPTHLIKTRGQQVTLRCSPKSGHDTVSWYQQALGQGPQFIFQYYEEEERQRGNFPDRFSGHQFPNYSSELNVNALLLGDSALYLCASSHGTGNTEAFFGQGTRLTVV.

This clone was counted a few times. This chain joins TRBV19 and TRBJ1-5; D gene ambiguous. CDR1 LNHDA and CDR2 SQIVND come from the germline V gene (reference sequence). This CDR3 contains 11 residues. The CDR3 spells CAYNLLQPQHF. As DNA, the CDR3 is TGTGCGTACAATTTATTGCAGCCCCAGCATTTT.